This TCR beta chain was captured by sequencing in a study of shared clonotypes between healthy human individuals. Study details: The study used three CD4 naive, three CD4 memory, two CD8 naive and one CD8 memory plate per donor. Study-level points and caveats: Rarefaction showed that sequencing of sorted subsets was incomplete (despite large depth).

The CDR3 consists of 13 residues. Per the germline V gene, CDR1 is ENHRY and CDR2 is SYGVKD. The V gene lost 2 bases and the J gene lost 7 bases, with 9 bases spanning the gap. As defined, naive CD8 cells were CD45RO-negative and positively selected for CCR7, with terminally differentiated effector memory CD45RA+ cells excluded. A note on this clone: Antigen unknown.

Assay execution took place at the deep level. Here immunoSEQ multiplex PCR was the method, and the copy in TCRdb shows in-frame clones only, minus some. The sample holds more than 600,000 clones, 92% seen once. The chain combines TRBV10-3 with TRBJ1-5; D might be TRBD1 (5 bases). Material: naive CD8+ T cells sorted from blood. The sequence was collected from a man aged 25-45 years in good health. The chain's CDR3 is CAISEGRGQPQHF. The CDR3 DNA reads as TGTGCCATCAGTGAGGGAAGGGGACAGCCCCAGCATTTT.